These 19 T cell receptor beta chains were sequenced from one sample in a study of blood T cell repertoires in COVID-19. The protocol was immunoSEQ multiplex PCR, while the TCRdb copy is restricted to in-frame clones and leaves out a portion. Of around 100,000 clones in the sample, approximately 89% are singletons; the top ten hold about a sixth. Sequenced: peripheral blood. Source of these receptors: a woman at least 80 years old in a cohort sampled during active COVID-19.

The chain recombines TRBV7-9 with TRBJ2-7; D is unresolved. Per the germline V gene, CDR1 is SEHNR and CDR2 is FQNEAQ (reference sequence). V lost 2 bases and J 2 bases, leaving 7 bases between the germline ends. The CDR3 spans 13 residues. The CDR3 reads CASSLTAAYEQYF. The DNA for the CDR3 is TGTGCCAGCAGCTTAACTGCCGCCTACGAGCAGTACTTC.

This clone was recorded once. The chain is built from TRBV11-3 and TRBJ2-2; 8 positions agree with TRBD1. In germline, CDR1 is SGHNT, CDR2 YENEEA. V was pared by 3 bases and J by 13 bases, with 7 bases of the junction left unmatched. The CDR3 consists of 13 residues. CDR3 sequence: CASSLMGDRPLFF. The CDR3 nucleotides are TGTGCCAGCAGCTTGATGGGGGACAGGCCGCTGTTTTTT. Filled out from reference TRBV11-3 and TRBJ2-2, the complete variable domain reads EAGVVQSPRYKIIEKKQPVAFWCNPISGHNTLYWYLQNLGQGPELLIRYENEEAVDDSQLPKDRFSAERLKGVDSTLKIQPAELGDSAVYLCASSLMGDRPLFFGEGSRLTVL.

The V call is TRBV18, the J call TRBJ2-2; D gene ambiguous. Looked up from germline, CDR1 is KGHSH and CDR2 is LQKENI. The CDR3 contains 13 residues. Between the trimmed V and J ends, which lost 3 bases and 3 bases, there was a span of 5 bases. As DNA, the CDR3 is TGTGCCAGCTCACCCTCAGACACCGGGGAGCTGTTTTTT. Residues: CASSPSDTGELFF.

The rearrangement links TRBV3-1 (or the pseudogene TRBV3-2) to TRBJ2-5; D possibly corresponds to TRBD1 (5 bases). CDR1 is LGHDT, CDR2 YNNKEL, per germline (reference sequence). The CDR3 sequence is 13 residues long. V was clipped by 6 bases and J by 1 base, with 9 bases between them. The CDR3 bases are TGTGCCAGCAGTCCAGGGATCCAAGAGACCCAGTACTTC. Its translation is CASSPGIQETQYF.

This clone was detected only a few times. The chain combines TRBV27 with TRBJ2-5; D is undetermined. Germline assignment: CDR1 MNHEY and CDR2 SMNVEV (reference sequence). The CDR3 extends over 11 amino acids. Trimming removed 7 bases at V and 7 bases at J, with 10 bases between. The CDR3 nucleotides read TGTGCCAGCAAAACGTCGGGGACCCAGTACTTC. This codes for CASKTSGTQYF.

The chain uses TRBV29-1 and TRBJ2-1; D is perhaps TRBD2 (6 bases). V was pared by 8 bases and J by 8 bases, with 22 bases between. CDR1 is SQVTM, CDR2 ANQGSEA, per germline. The CDR3 has 14 residues. The CDR3 region is CSTRDGVGGDEQFF. As DNA, the CDR3 is TGCAGCACGCGGGACGGCGTGGGGGGTGATGAGCAGTTCTTC.

This rearrangement joins TRBV18 to TRBJ1-5, with 7 bases lining up with TRBD1. CDR3 length: 14 amino acids. V lost 3 bases and J lost 3; bases outside the gene matches: 2. Per the germline V gene, CDR1 is KGHSH and CDR2 is LQKENI. As DNA, the CDR3 is TGTGCCAGCTCACCCGGGACAGTCAATCAGCCCCAGCATTTT. Its translation: CASSPGTVNQPQHF.

This chain joins TRBV6-1 and TRBJ1-2, with D perhaps TRBD1 (5 bases). Between the trimmed V and J ends, which lost 1 base and 2 bases, there was a span of 8 bases. This CDR3 region has 14 residues. The V gene's germline CDR1 is MNHNS and CDR2 SASEGT. The CDR3 DNA sequence: TGTGCCAGCAGTGAAGGGGGCCTGAACTATGGCTACACCTTC. Protein: CASSEGGLNYGYTF.

V is TRBV7-9 and J is TRBJ2-3; no definite D call. The CDR3 covers 15 residues. V was trimmed by 4 bases and J by 0 bases, leaving 11 bases between them. Germline V gene data show CDR1 as SEHNR and CDR2 as FQNEAQ (reference sequence). CDR3 DNA sequence: TGTGCCAGCAGCTCCTACCCCCTTAGCACAGATACGCAGTATTTT. Translating it yields CASSSYPLSTDTQYF.

The V and J genes are TRBV27 and TRBJ2-7; 7 nucleotides match TRBD2. The junction had 14 bases not matched to a gene; V was cut back by 6 bases and J by 3 bases. CDR1 and CDR2 from the germline V gene are MNHEY and SMNVEV (reference sequence). The CDR3 spans 16 residues. The CDR3 DNA follows: TGTGCCAGCAGGGGGGGGGAGCTGGGGCCGCTCTACGAGCAGTACTTC. It encodes CASRGGELGPLYEQYF.

This sequence joins TRBV5-1 and TRBJ1-1; maybe TRBD1 (6 bases). This CDR3 comprises 15 residues. The V end was cut by 2 bases, the J end by 4 bases, with 15 bases between. The germline V gene has CDR1 SGHRS and CDR2 YFSETQ. Here the CDR3 DNA reads TGCGCCAGCAGCTTCGGACAGCCCCAGGGCACTGAAGCTTTCTTT. Its protein is CASSFGQPQGTEAFF.

The table lists this clone with a few counts. V gene TRBV30 combines with J gene TRBJ2-6; possibly TRBD1 for D (6 bases). The CDR3 runs to 18 residues. Per germline, CDR1 GTSNPN and CDR2 SVGIG (reference sequence). Trimming pared 5 bases from V and 0 bases from J, leaving 20 bases between. The CDR3 protein is CAWSSLSGTISGANVLTF. In DNA, the CDR3 is TGTGCCTGGTCTAGTCTCTCAGGGACAATCTCTGGGGCCAACGTCCTGACTTTC.

The chain carries TRBV9 and TRBJ1-4; TRBD1 matches at 8 bases. CDR3 length: 15 amino acids. Germline-derived CDR1 and CDR2 are SGDLS and YYNGEE. V shed 0 bases and J 7 bases; nucleotides not matched to a gene: 5. For the CDR3, the DNA is TGTGCCAGCAGCGTAGGCGGGACAGGAGCTGAAAAACTGTTTTTT. Amino acids: CASSVGGTGAEKLFF. The full variable domain, in which reference TRBV9 and TRBJ1-4 provide the parts outside the CDR3, is DSGVTQTPKHLITATGQRVTLRCSPRSGDLSVYWYQQSLDQGLQFLIQYYNGEERAKGNILERFSAQQFPDLHSELNLSSLELGDSALYFCASSVGGTGAEKLFFGSGTQLSVL.

This clone was recorded only once. The genes are TRBV27 and TRBJ2-1; 8 nucleotides align to TRBD2. Germline V gene sequence: CDR1 MNHEY, CDR2 SMNVEV (reference sequence). Trimming took 8 bases from V and 2 from J; bases not matched to a gene: 11. The CDR3 is 16 amino acids. The CDR3 sequence is CASAVAGGQAYNEQFF. For the CDR3, the DNA is TGTGCCAGCGCCGTGGCGGGGGGCCAAGCCTACAATGAGCAGTTCTTC.

This chain links TRBV19 with TRBJ2-5, with D tentatively TRBD1 (6 bases). The CDR3 consists of 16 residues. The V end lost 4 bases, the J end lost 5 bases, and 20 bases lay between the germline ends. From germline, CDR1 is LNHDA and CDR2 SQIVND (reference sequence). The CDR3 DNA sequence: TGTGCCAGTAGTACTGGAGTCAGGGGCCTGTCGGAGACCCAGTACTTC. Residues: CASSTGVRGLSETQYF. Together with reference TRBV19 and TRBJ2-5, the CDR3 gives the full variable domain: DGGITQSPKYLFRKEGQNVTLSCEQNLNHDAMYWYRQDPGQGLRLIYYSQIVNDFQKGDIAEGYSVSREKKESFPLTVTSAQKNPTAFYLCASSTGVRGLSETQYFGPGTRLLVL.

A note on this clone: Other DNA sequences in the same sample also yield this CDR3. This chain links TRBV5-1 with TRBJ1-2; 8 bases align to TRBD1. CDR3 length: 13 residues. Germline V gene sequence: CDR1 SGHRS, CDR2 YFSETQ. V lost 3 bases and J lost 7; bases outside the gene matches: 5. In DNA form, the CDR3 reads TGCGCCAGCAGCTCTACAGGGGGAGTTGGCTACACCTTC. It encodes CASSSTGGVGYTF.

This rearrangement joins TRBV24-1 to TRBJ1-3; 7 nucleotides agree with TRBD1. The junction had 3 bases not matched to a gene; V was cut back by 4 bases and J by 1 base. The CDR3 spans 15 residues. Looked up from germline, CDR1 is KGHDR and CDR2 is SFDVKD. The CDR3, as DNA: TGTGCCACCAGTGACTCGACAGGGTCTGGAAACACCATATATTTT. Amino acid sequence: CATSDSTGSGNTIYF.

This clone was picked up one time. The V call is TRBV7-9, the J call TRBJ2-7; D perhaps matches TRBD1 (6 bases). The CDR3 extends over 15 amino acids. Germline CDR1 reads SEHNR; CDR2 reads FQNEAQ (reference sequence). The V end lost 4 bases, the J end lost 4 bases, and 17 bases lay between the germline ends. DNA for the CDR3: TGTGCCAGCAGCTCCTCGCAGGGGAAGCCTTACGAGCAGTACTTC. Its translation: CASSSSQGKPYEQYF.

This sequence joins TRBV19 and TRBJ2-7, with D possibly TRBD1 on 6 matching bases. The CDR3 loop spans 13 amino acids. Germline V gene lookup returns CDR1 LNHDA and CDR2 SQIVND (reference sequence). V was shortened by 6 bases and J by 3 bases, with 12 bases between the two germline ends. The DNA of the CDR3 is TGTGCCAGTAGCTGGGGGCCTATCTACGAGCAGTACTTC. It is translated as CASSWGPIYEQYF.